This T cell receptor beta chain originates from a study of cytomegalovirus exposure and HLA in healthy donors. Study conclusions and caveats: What TCR beta sequences reportedly achieved was accurate prediction of HLA-A and HLA-B alleles in most subjects.

PCR primers comprised 60 Vbeta and 13 Jbeta primers. Repertoires were generated with immunoSEQ multiplex PCR, while TCRdb's copy carries only in-frame clones and drops some. The sample spans 130,000 or so clones; the ten largest clones claim over 1.5%. This CDR3 comprises 17 residues. Germline V gene sequence: CDR1 SGHVS, CDR2 FQNEAQ. Unmatched junction bases numbered 10, after V lost 2 bases and J lost 2 bases. Details on this clone: Its antigen is unknown.

This sequence was found in a middle-aged woman in good health and CMV-seropositive. The chain recombines TRBV7-8 with TRBJ2-3, with 7 bases aligning to TRBD2. The specimen sequenced was PBMCs. The CDR3 DNA follows: TGTGCCAGCAGCTTACCCGGGGCTAGCGGATACACAGATACGCAGTATTTT. Protein sequence: CASSLPGASGYTDTQYF.